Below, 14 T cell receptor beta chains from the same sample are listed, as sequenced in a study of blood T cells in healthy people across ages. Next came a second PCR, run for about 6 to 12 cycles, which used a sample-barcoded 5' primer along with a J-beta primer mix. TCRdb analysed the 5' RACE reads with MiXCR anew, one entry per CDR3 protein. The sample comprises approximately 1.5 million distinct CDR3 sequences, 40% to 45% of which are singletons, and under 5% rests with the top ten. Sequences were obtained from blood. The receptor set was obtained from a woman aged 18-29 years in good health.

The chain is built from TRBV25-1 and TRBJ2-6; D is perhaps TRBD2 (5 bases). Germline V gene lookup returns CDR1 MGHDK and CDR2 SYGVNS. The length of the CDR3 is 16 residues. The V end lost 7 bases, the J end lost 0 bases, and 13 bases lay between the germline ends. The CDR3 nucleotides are TGTGCCAGCACCCAACCGGGAAGCTCTGGGGCCAACGTCCTGACTTTC. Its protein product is CASTQPGSSGANVLTF.

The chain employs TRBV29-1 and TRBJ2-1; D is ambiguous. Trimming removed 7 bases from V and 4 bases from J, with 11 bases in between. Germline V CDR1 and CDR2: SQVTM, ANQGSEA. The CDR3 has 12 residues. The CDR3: CSGGHTYNEQFF. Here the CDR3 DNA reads TGCAGCGGTGGGCACACTTACAATGAGCAGTTCTTC.

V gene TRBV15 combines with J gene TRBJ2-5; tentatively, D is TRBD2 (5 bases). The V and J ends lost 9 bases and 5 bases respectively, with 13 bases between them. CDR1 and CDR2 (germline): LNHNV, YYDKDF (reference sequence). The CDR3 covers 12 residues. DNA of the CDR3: TGTGCCACGAGGACTTGGGGTGAGACCCAGTACTTC. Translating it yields CATRTWGETQYF.

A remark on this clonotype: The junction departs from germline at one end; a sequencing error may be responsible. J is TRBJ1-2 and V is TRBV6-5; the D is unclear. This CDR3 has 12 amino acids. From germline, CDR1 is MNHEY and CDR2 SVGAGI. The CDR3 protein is CATSPANYGYTF. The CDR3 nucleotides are TGTGCCACGAGCCCTGCTAACTATGGCTACACCTTT.

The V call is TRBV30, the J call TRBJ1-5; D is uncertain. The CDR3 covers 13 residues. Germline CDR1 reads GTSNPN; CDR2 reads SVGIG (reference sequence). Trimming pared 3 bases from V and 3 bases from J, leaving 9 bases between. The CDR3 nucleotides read TGTGCCTGGAGGGCAGACCCCAATCAGCCCCAGCATTTT. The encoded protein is CAWRADPNQPQHF.

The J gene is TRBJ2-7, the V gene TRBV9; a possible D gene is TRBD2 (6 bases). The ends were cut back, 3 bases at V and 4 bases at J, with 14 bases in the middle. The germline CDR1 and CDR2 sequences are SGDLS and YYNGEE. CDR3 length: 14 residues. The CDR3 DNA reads TGTGCCAGCAGCGGATCCGGGACTGATTACGAGCAGTACTTC. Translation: CASSGSGTDYEQYF. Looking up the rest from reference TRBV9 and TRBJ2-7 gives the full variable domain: DSGVTQTPKHLITATGQRVTLRCSPRSGDLSVYWYQQSLDQGLQFLIQYYNGEERAKGNILERFSAQQFPDLHSELNLSSLELGDSALYFCASSGSGTDYEQYFGPGTRLTVT.

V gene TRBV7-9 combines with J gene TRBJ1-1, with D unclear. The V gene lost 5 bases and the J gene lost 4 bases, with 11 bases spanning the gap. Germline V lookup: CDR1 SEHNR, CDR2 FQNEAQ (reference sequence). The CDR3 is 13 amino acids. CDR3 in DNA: TGTGCCAGCAGCGTGGGTACAGCCACTGAAGCTTTCTTT. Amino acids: CASSVGTATEAFF.

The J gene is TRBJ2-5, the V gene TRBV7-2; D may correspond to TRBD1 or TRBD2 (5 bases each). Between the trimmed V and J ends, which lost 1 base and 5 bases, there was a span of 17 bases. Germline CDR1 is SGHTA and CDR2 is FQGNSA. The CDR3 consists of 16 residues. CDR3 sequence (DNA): TGTGCCAGCAGCTTAGTTGGGACGCAGCCGTCCGAGACCCAGTACTTC. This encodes CASSLVGTQPSETQYF.

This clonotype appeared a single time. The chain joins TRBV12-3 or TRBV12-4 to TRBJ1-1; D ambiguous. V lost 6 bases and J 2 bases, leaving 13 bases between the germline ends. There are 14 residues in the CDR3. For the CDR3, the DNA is TGTGCCAGCAGCCCCCGGTTGAAAAACACTGAAGCTTTCTTT. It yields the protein CASSPRLKNTEAFF.

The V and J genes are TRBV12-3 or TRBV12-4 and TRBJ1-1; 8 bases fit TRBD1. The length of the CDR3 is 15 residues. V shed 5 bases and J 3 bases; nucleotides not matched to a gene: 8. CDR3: CASSRRTGWDTEAFF. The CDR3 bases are TGTGCCAGCAGTCGCCGGACAGGGTGGGACACTGAAGCTTTCTTT.

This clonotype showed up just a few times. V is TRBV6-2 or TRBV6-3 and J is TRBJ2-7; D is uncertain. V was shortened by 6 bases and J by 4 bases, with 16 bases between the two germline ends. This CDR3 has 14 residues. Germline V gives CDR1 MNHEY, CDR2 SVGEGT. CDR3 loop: CASSQEEGFYEQYF. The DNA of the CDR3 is TGTGCCAGCAGCCAGGAAGAAGGGTTTTACGAGCAGTACTTC.

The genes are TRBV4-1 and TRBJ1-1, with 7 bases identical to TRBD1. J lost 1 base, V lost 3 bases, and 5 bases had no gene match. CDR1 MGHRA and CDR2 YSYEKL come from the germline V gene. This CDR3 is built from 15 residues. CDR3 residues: CASSQSTGPNTEAFF. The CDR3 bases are TGCGCCAGCAGCCAGTCGACAGGGCCGAACACTGAAGCTTTCTTT.

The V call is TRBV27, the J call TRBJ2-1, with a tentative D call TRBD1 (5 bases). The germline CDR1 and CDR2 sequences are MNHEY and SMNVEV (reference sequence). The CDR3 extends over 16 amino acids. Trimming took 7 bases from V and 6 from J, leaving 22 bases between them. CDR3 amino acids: CASTARGQGFINEQFF. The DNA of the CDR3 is TGTGCCAGCACTGCCCGAGGCCAGGGCTTCATCAATGAGCAGTTCTTC.

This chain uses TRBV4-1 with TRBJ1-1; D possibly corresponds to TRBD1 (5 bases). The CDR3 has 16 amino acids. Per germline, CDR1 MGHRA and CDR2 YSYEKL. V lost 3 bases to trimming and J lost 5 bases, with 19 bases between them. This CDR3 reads CASSHPAGYRGTEAFF. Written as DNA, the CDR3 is TGCGCCAGCAGCCATCCTGCGGGGTATAGGGGAACTGAAGCTTTCTTT.